Reported below is one T cell receptor (beta chain). Its antigen is still unknown. Per-base qualities were not stored, and no clone one base away is much larger. The goal of deep resolution MiSeq sequencing was a depth between 1 in 1 million and 1 in 200,000 T cells, and coverage averaged 10x per clonotype. The immunoSEQ hsTCRB Kit was used to generate TCR beta libraries. Per the authors' processing: ImmunoSEQ Data Assistant and ImmunoSEQ Analyzer were used for data analysis, and V, D and J genes were assigned according to IMGT definitions. Clonality, which ranges from 0 to 1, was calculated by subtracting the normalized Shannon entropy of productive rearrangement frequencies from one. Only overrepresented clonotypes making up at least 0.05% of the repertoire of each patient were included in the public clonotype analysis. Repertoires from 10 to 15 age-matched healthy donors in immuneACCESS were used as clonality controls. This is the immuneACCESS table as TCRdb keeps it, with only in-frame sequences that have V and J called. A part of the clones is gone; compared with another copy, unresolved V genes explain less than half, and the rest is unexplained. V, J and clone size were drawn from that table, and D and trimming were deduced from the DNA. In all, the sample holds around 250,000 clones, and 70% of those were seen once. Just over 15% of the sample belongs to the ten largest clones.

The source of the sample is a study of cytotoxic CD8 clonotypes in ibrutinib-treated CLL (dated by TCRdb to 2020 to 2023). As for the study more broadly: The cohort included about 15 treatment-naive and ten to eleven relapsed/refractory patients; roughly 17 were IGHV unmutated. Every sample from remission and from progressive disease was obtained while the patients were still on ibrutinib. Samples at response were collected after a median of about twelve months of treatment, with a range of roughly 6 to 36 months. An average of around 250,000 productive templates and some 99,000 productive rearrangements was obtained per sample. Cryopreserved peripheral blood mononuclear cells were collected at three points: before therapy, at response, and at either sustained remission or disease progression. Of the approximately 86 participants in the trial, about 26 had longitudinal samples available. Partial responses were observed in some 24 patients and complete responses in 2; after a median follow-up of roughly 62 months, remission was maintained in roughly 14 patients and progression was observed in 12.

Explained via the paper, the time point label denotes: roughly 23 months on ibrutinib. For TCR beta library preparation, 1.5 to 2.5 micrograms of genomic DNA were extracted from the cryopreserved PBMCs. Longitudinal blood samples from CLL patients on ibrutinib monotherapy were analyzed using high-throughput TCR beta sequencing. The patients took part in an open-label, single-center phase 2 trial of ibrutinib monotherapy. The research as a whole found: Sampling times were not matched between sustained-remission and progressing patients, and lymph node repertoires were not studied. Public clonotypes were rare and either contracted or stayed stable during treatment, and the rise in clonality at ibrutinib response reflected the expansion of private clonotypes. At ibrutinib response clonality went up, during sustained remission it held steady, and at progression it dropped back toward baseline. At baseline, clonality was higher than in age-matched healthy donors and showed a strong correlation with circulating CD8+ T-cell counts.

The source was PBMCs, collected after 24 months of ibrutinib treatment. The sequence was collected from a human donor with chronic lymphocytic leukemia.

The nucleotide sequence is given as TGTGCCAGTCTAGCGGGAGGGTCCTACGAGCAGTACTTC. The resulting protein is CASLAGGSYEQYF. The chain joins TRBV6-5 to TRBJ2-7; 12 junctional bases match TRBD2. The cysteine opens and the phenylalanine closes a CDR3 of 13 amino acids. Only CDR3 DNA is held: 39 bases, read in frame from base 1. Trimming removed 9 bases from V and 1 base from J; the gene matches leave 1 base unexplained. Looking up the germline V gene yields CDR1 MNHEY and CDR2 SVGAGI.